The clone carrying this T cell receptor (beta chain) was seen a handful of times. Antigen specificity is unknown. It was RNA transcripts that yielded the amplified TCR beta CDR3 regions. Carried out on the TCR CDR3, a first-round RT-PCR used the HTBI primer set. MiXCR, applied by TCRdb to the multiplex PCR reads, yields one record per CDR3 protein. The sample includes around 340,000 distinct CDR3 sequences, 15% to 20% of them seen just once. The data belong to a study of T cells in Graves' hyperthyroidism and ophthalmopathy. Findings and limits, study-wide: The model identified upcoming ophthalmopathy a median roughly 6 months ahead of onset.

V was pared by 1 base and J by 2 bases, with 8 bases between. Looked up from germline, CDR1 is SGHVS and CDR2 is FQNEAQ. CDR3 length: 14 residues. The genes are TRBV7-8 and TRBJ1-2; D is perhaps TRBD1 (5 bases). The specimen was blood. The sequence came from a woman between 45 and 60 years old with Graves' hyperthyroidism. The CDR3 DNA sequence: TGTGCCAGCAGCTTAGACAACAGGAACTATGGCTACACCTTC. Protein: CASSLDNRNYGYTF. The full variable domain, completed using reference TRBV7-8 and TRBJ1-2, is GAGVSQSPRYKVAKRGQDVALRCDPISGHVSLFWYQQALGQGPEFLTYFQNEAQLDKSGLPSDRFFAERPEGSVSTLKIQRTQQEDSAVYLCASSLDNRNYGYTFGSGTRLTVV.